This entry lists 15 T cell receptor beta chains sequenced from one sample in a study of CD8 T cells in Susac syndrome. Random hexamers were used to reverse transcribe the RNA input (0.5 to 1 ug). TCRdb redid the calling of the immunoSEQ multiplex PCR reads with MiXCR, one entry per CDR3 protein. The sample lists about 160,000 distinct CDR3 sequences, approximately 92% occurring once. The sample comprised CD4+ T cells from PBMCs. The receptors shown here come from a human donor in good health.

The chain carries TRBV3-1 and TRBJ2-1; a weak D match, TRBD1 (6 bases). CDR1 and CDR2 (germline): LGHDT, YNNKEL (reference sequence). The CDR3 consists of 13 residues. Trimming removed 5 bases from V and 5 bases from J, with 10 bases in between. DNA of the CDR3: TGTGCCAGCAGCATTCGACAGGACAATGAGCAGTTCTTC. The encoded protein is CASSIRQDNEQFF.

The chain recombines TRBV5-6 with TRBJ2-7; tentative D call: TRBD1 (5 bases). With 2 bases removed from V and 6 bases from J, the gap between germline ends came to 9 bases. CDR1 SGHDT and CDR2 YYEEEE come from the germline V gene. This CDR3 is 12 amino acids long. The CDR3, as DNA: TGTGCCAGCAGCTTTACAGGACGCGAGCAGTACTTC. Protein sequence: CASSFTGREQYF.

Only one count was recorded for this clonotype. This chain connects TRBV30 to TRBJ2-4, with D tentatively TRBD2 (6 bases). Looked up from germline, CDR1 is GTSNPN and CDR2 is SVGIG (reference sequence). Between the trimmed V and J ends, which lost 1 base and 4 bases, there was a span of 11 bases. The CDR3 covers 14 residues. CDR3 nucleotides: TGTGCCTGGAGTGGGAGGGAAGTGAAAAACATTCAGTACTTC. Translating gives CAWSGREVKNIQYF.

The rearrangement uses TRBV29-1 and TRBJ1-1, with 8 positions matching TRBD1. Trimming cost V 7 bases and J 2 bases; bases outside gene matches: 6. In germline, CDR1 is SQVTM, CDR2 ANQGSEA. CDR3 length equals 13 residues. The CDR3 sequence is CSAMTGANTEAFF. CDR3 coding DNA: TGCAGCGCTATGACAGGGGCTAACACTGAAGCTTTCTTT.

The chain is built from TRBV5-1 and TRBJ1-2, with TRBD1 matching over 7 bases. Germline CDR1 SGHRS, CDR2 YFSETQ. Losses at the gene ends were 0 bases for V and 7 bases for J; bases not matched to a gene: 6. The CDR3 contains 14 residues. CDR3 residues: CASSLVEGARGYTF. CDR3 coding DNA: TGCGCCAGCAGCTTGGTGGAGGGGGCGCGTGGCTACACCTTC.

The chain carries TRBV20-1 and TRBJ1-6; 10 nucleotides align to TRBD1. Losses at the gene ends were 4 bases for V and 2 bases for J; bases not matched to a gene: 5. Germline V gene lookup returns CDR1 DFQATT and CDR2 SNEGSKA (reference sequence). The CDR3 extends over 16 amino acids. CDR3 DNA sequence: TGCAGTGCTATGGACAGGGGGAAACCCTATAATTCACCCCTCCACTTT. Protein: CSAMDRGKPYNSPLHF.

The CDR3 protein is CASTRDQETQYF. In nucleotides, the CDR3 is TGTGCCAGCACTCGCGACCAAGAGACCCAGTACTTC. The chain employs TRBV5-4 and TRBJ2-5; D call uncertain. Germline loops: CDR1 SGHNT, CDR2 YYREEE (reference sequence). Trimming cost V 6 bases and J 0 bases, with 6 bases left between them. The CDR3 is 12 amino acids.

In this sample, this clonotype turned up a few times. The gene calls are TRBV20-1 and TRBJ2-7, with TRBD2 matching 8 bases. The trim removed 7 bases at V and 5 bases at J, leaving 7 bases unmatched. CDR1 and CDR2 (germline): DFQATT, SNEGSKA (reference sequence). This CDR3 is 12 amino acids long. In nucleotides, the CDR3 is TGCAGTGTCAGGCGGGGGGTCGACGAGCAGTACTTC. Protein: CSVRRGVDEQYF.

The chain's CDR3 is CASSAQAVSTDTQYF. As DNA, the CDR3 is TGTGCCAGCAGCGCACAGGCGGTTAGCACAGATACGCAGTATTTT. V is TRBV12-3 or TRBV12-4 and J is TRBJ2-3, with a possible D match to TRBD1 (5 bases). Trimming pared 6 bases from V and 0 bases from J, leaving 13 bases between. The CDR3 is 15 amino acids.

The CDR3 DNA sequence: TGCAGCGTTGGTAGGAGCGGGGGGGCCGGGAGTGAGCAGTTCTTC. Translation: CSVGRSGGAGSEQFF. The V and J genes are TRBV29-1 and TRBJ2-1, with TRBD2 matching over 10 bases. This CDR3 has 15 amino acids. Looked up from germline, CDR1 is SQVTM and CDR2 is ANQGSEA. V lost 4 bases to trimming and J lost 9 bases; unmatched junction nucleotides: 12.

This chain connects TRBV6-4 to TRBJ1-2; D may be TRBD1 (6 bases). CDR1 MRHNA and CDR2 SNTAGT come from the germline V gene. V was cut by 0 bases and J by 7 bases, with 15 bases left in between. CDR3 length: 15 amino acids. The CDR3 bases are TGTGCCAGCAGTGACTCAAGGGCAGGGGAACGTGGCTACACCTTC. Amino acids: CASSDSRAGERGYTF.

V gene TRBV19 combines with J gene TRBJ1-5; D gene unclear. Trimming removed 7 bases from V and 1 base from J, with 8 bases in between. The CDR3 spans 13 residues. Germline CDR1 LNHDA, CDR2 SQIVND (reference sequence). The CDR3 loop reads CASTEQSNQPQHF. DNA of the CDR3: TGTGCCAGTACAGAGCAAAGCAATCAGCCCCAGCATTTT.

The gene calls are TRBV14 and TRBJ1-4; tentative D call: TRBD1 (6 bases). V was shortened by 6 bases and J by 7 bases, with 15 bases between the two germline ends. There are 14 residues in the CDR3. The germline V gene has CDR1 SGHDN and CDR2 FVKESK. DNA for the CDR3: TGTGCCAGCAGGGCGACAGGAAGGGGTGAAAAACTGTTTTTT. Encoded protein: CASRATGRGEKLFF.

The chain uses TRBV5-1 and TRBJ2-2; maybe TRBD1 (5 bases). This CDR3 region has 15 residues. In germline, CDR1 is SGHRS, CDR2 YFSETQ. V gave up 3 bases and J gave up 4 bases, with 13 bases separating them. This CDR3 is CASSSPETATGELFF. The CDR3 DNA is TGCGCCAGCAGCTCTCCCGAGACAGCCACCGGGGAGCTGTTTTTT.

The chain uses TRBV2 and TRBJ1-4; D not certain. The V end was cut by 4 bases, the J end by 8 bases, with 5 bases between. CDR1 and CDR2 (germline): SNHLY, FYNNEI. The CDR3 totals 11 residues. CDR3 region: CASSGSEKLFF. Written as DNA, the CDR3 is TGTGCCAGCAGTGGTTCCGAAAAACTGTTTTTT. The full variable domain, in which reference TRBV2 and TRBJ1-4 provide the parts outside the CDR3, is EPEVTQTPSHQVTQMGQEVILRCVPISNHLYFYWYRQILGQKVEFLVSFYNNEISEKSEIFDDQFSVERPDGSNFTLKIRSTKLEDSAMYFCASSGSEKLFFGSGTQLSVL.